This T cell receptor beta chain is drawn from a study of T cell repertoires in ileal Crohn's disease (dated by TCRdb to about 2019). With respect to the entire study: At the time of surgery, roughly 40% of patients were active smokers, and the median duration of disease was approximately 8 years. Roughly half of the patients were given postoperative therapy, with around eleven receiving thiopurines and under 20 receiving anti-TNF agents. The study ran alongside a multicentre cohort designed to identify predictors of early endoscopic recurrence after ileocolonic resection. The study sequenced roughly 170 mucosal samples from around 57 patients, taken at several locations on the surgical specimen and at postoperative endoscopy. A Rutgeerts score above i0 was used to define endoscopic postoperative recurrence. Every patient underwent surgery because of a complication, which was stricturing disease in about 60% and penetrating disease in about 40%. TCR repertoire analysis was performed in around 57 Crohn's disease patients drawn from a prospective multicentre cohort.

For commercial TCRB immunosequencing, 450 to 550 nanograms of biopsy DNA were submitted for each sample. A two-step, amplification bias-controlled multiplex PCR was used by Adaptive Biotechnology to amplify CDR3 regions from genomic DNA. In the first PCR, primers covered every V and J gene segment, and in the second PCR, barcodes and Illumina adapters were added. CDR3 libraries were sequenced on an Illumina instrument. Processing in the source paper ran as follows. The analysis drew on both the pipelines supplied by the vendor and custom analysis of the raw data in R/Bioconductor running R version 3.3.0. Clonality, ranging from 0 to 1, was calculated as the inverse of the normalised Shannon entropy of all productive clones. High-frequency clones were defined as the repertoire share of the top 100 clones, retaining only clones passing a 95% confidence test. Overlap between samples was measured with the Morisita-Horn index, while repertoire diversity was measured with the Simpson index. TCRdb retrieved this table from immuneACCESS and kept in-frame rearrangements only. Not all clones are present; in checked studies, unresolved V genes account for under half, and no reason is known for the remainder. That table furnishes V, J and clone size, whereas the DNA furnished D and trimming. This sample gives about 16,000 clones in total; just over 70% of them show up just once. The top ten clones comprise 5.3% of the sample.

On this clone: Its specific antigen is unknown. No qualities accompany the bases; no much larger clone lies one base away.

Broad study findings and their caveats: Patients who were active smokers at surgery had a significantly higher proportion of clonal expansions than non-smokers (approximately 26% vs 17%, p=0.02). Only a subgroup of patients, of unstated size, had their mucosal CD4 and CD8 T cells sorted and sequenced. More high-frequency clones were carried by sorted CD8 T cells than by CD4 T cells, suggesting that mucosal expansions were mainly CD8. Endoscopic recurrence was found to be associated with higher high-frequency clone percentages at surgery, and recurrence was observed in all patients with clonality above 26.8% (18/57).

Adults with ileal or ileocolonic Crohn's disease and an indication for ileocolonic resection were eligible for inclusion. Whole ileal mucosal biopsies were kept frozen at -80 degrees C prior to DNA extraction. Genomic DNA was extracted from frozen whole biopsies using a TRizol-based method and was quantified with a NanoDrop 2000 spectrophotometer. CDR1 and CDR2, looked up from the germline V gene, are SGHTA and FQGNSA. Counted from cysteine to phenylalanine, this CDR3 has 17 amino acids. The kept DNA is CDR3 alone, 51 bases in frame from the first base. For this chain, trimming is 1 base at the V end and 7 bases at the J end, and the number of junction bases without a gene match is 11.

In this chain, TRBV7-2 is recombined with TRBJ2-1; 9 middle bases align to TRBD2. The clonotype comes from an adult with Crohn's disease. The sample was ileal tissue. The nucleotide sequence reads TGTGCCAGCAGCTTAGTCTCCCCTCGGGCGGGGGGGAATGAGCAGTTCTTC. The encoded protein is CASSLVSPRAGGNEQFF.